The subject of this entry is one TCR beta chain. The antigen is undetermined. These data come from a study of cytomegalovirus exposure and HLA in healthy donors. The wider study: The 95 to 150 validation repertoires used the same platform as the roughly 670 first-cohort repertoires, a later analysis reported.

Overall study results and limits: Under in vitro conditions, three CMV-associated chains were confirmed as specific for CMV antigens.

CDR3 length equals 15 residues. The V gene's germline CDR1 is SGDLS and CDR2 YYNGEE. V shed 3 bases and J 2 bases; nucleotides not matched to a gene: 5. Produced via immunoSEQ multiplex PCR; TCRdb's table is partial and in-frame only. The data contain around 60,000 clones, 92% of them singletons. The approximately 120-subject validation cohort, separate from the approximately 640-subject first cohort, included the donors. The sequenced sample was PBMCs. The receptor was derived from a woman aged 18-29 years in good health and CMV-seronegative. V gene TRBV9 combines with J gene TRBJ2-3, with 8 bases identical to TRBD2. The CDR3 nucleotides read TGTGCCAGCAGCGCAGCGGGGGACCTCACAGATACGCAGTATTTT. Translating gives CASSAAGDLTDTQYF.